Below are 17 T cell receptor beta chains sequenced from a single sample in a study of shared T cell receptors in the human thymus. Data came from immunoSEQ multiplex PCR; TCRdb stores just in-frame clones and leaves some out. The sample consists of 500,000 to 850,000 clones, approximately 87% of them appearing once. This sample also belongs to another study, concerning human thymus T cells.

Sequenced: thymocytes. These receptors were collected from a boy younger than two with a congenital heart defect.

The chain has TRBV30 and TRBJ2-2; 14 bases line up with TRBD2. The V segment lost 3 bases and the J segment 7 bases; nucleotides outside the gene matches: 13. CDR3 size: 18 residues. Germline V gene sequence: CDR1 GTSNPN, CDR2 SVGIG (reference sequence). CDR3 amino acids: CAWSEPRLAGGPVGELFF. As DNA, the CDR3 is TGTGCCTGGAGCGAACCCCGACTAGCGGGAGGGCCGGTCGGGGAGCTGTTTTTT.

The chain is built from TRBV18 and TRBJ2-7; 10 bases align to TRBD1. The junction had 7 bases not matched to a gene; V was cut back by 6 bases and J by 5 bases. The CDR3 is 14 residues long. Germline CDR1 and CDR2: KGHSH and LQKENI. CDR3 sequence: CASSRVDRGNEQYF. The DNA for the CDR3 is TGTGCCAGCTCGCGCGTGGACAGGGGGAACGAGCAGTACTTC. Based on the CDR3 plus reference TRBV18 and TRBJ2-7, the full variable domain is NAGVMQNPRHLVRRRGQEARLRCSPMKGHSHVYWYRQLPEEGLKFMVYLQKENIIDESGMPKERFSAEFPKEGPSILRIQQVVRGDSAAYFCASSRVDRGNEQYFGPGTRLTVT.

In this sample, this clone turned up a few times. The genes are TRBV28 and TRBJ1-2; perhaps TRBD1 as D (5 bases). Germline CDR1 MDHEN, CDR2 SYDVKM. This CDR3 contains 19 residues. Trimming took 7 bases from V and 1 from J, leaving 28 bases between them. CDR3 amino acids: CASITGGRVTVGSNYGYTF. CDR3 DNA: TGTGCCAGCATCACGGGCGGCAGGGTAACGGTCGGGAGTAACTATGGCTACACCTTC.

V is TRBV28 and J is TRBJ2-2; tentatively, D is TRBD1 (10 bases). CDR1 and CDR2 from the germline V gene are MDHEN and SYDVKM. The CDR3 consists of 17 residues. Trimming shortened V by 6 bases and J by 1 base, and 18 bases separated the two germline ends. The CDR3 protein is CASRDRGTSQNTGELFF. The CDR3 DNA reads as TGTGCCAGCAGGGACAGGGGGACTAGCCAGAACACCGGGGAGCTGTTTTTT.

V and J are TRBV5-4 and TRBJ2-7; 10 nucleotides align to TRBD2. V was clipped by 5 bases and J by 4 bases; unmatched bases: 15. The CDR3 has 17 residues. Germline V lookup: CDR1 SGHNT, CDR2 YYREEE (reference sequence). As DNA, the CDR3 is TGTGCCAGCAGGCCCGGGACTAGCGAAAATAGTGGATACGAGCAGTACTTC. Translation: CASRPGTSENSGYEQYF.

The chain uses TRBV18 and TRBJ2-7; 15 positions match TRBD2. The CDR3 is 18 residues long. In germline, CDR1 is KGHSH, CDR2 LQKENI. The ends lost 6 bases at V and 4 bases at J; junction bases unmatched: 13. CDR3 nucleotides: TGTGCCAGCTCCCCCTCCGGGACTAGCGGGAGGACTATATACGAGCAGTACTTC. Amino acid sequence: CASSPSGTSGRTIYEQYF.

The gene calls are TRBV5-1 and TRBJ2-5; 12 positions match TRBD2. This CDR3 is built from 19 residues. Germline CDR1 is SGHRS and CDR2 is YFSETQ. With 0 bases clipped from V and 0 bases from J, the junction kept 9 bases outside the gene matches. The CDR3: CASSLDPQLAGGYQETQYF. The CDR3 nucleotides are TGCGCCAGCAGCTTGGACCCACAACTAGCGGGGGGCTACCAAGAGACCCAGTACTTC. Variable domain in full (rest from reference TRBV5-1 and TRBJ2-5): KAGVTQTPRYLIKTRGQQVTLSCSPISGHRSVSWYQQTPGQGLQFLFEYFSETQRNKGNFPGRFSGRQFSNSRSEMNVSTLELGDSALYLCASSLDPQLAGGYQETQYFGPGTRLLVL.

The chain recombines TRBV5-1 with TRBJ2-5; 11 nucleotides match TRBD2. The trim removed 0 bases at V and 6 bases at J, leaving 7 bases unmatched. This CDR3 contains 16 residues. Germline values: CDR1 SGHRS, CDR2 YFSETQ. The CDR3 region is CASSLVGTSGAKTQYF. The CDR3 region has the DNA TGCGCCAGCAGCTTGGTTGGGACTAGCGGCGCGAAGACCCAGTACTTC.

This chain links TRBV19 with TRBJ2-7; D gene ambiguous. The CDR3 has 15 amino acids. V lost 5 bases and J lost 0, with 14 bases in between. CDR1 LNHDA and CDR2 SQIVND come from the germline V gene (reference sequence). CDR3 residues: CASSASVTASYEQYF. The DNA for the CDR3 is TGTGCCAGTAGTGCCTCAGTAACAGCCTCCTACGAGCAGTACTTC.

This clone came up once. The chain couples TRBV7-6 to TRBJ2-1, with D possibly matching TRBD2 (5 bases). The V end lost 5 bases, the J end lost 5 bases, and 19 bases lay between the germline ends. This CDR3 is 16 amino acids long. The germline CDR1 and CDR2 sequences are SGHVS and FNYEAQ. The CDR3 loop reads CASSLFPGSPDNEQFF. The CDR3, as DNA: TGTGCCAGCAGCCTCTTTCCGGGATCACCAGACAATGAGCAGTTCTTC.

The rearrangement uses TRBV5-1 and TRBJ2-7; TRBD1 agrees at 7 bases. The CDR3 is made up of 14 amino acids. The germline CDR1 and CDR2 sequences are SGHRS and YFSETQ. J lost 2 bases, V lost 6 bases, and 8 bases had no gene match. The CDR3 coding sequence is TGCGCCAGCACCTCGGGGACAGACCCCTACGAGCAGTACTTC. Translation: CASTSGTDPYEQYF.

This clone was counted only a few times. The DNA of the CDR3 is TGTGCCAGCAGTTTTTTCCGCGGAACTGGAAACACCATATATTTT. Its translation is CASSFFRGTGNTIYF. The chain is built from TRBV28 and TRBJ1-3, with D unclear. The CDR3 sequence is 15 residues long. Germline CDR1 is MDHEN and CDR2 is SYDVKM. V was shortened by 3 bases and J by 2 bases, with 11 bases between the two germline ends.

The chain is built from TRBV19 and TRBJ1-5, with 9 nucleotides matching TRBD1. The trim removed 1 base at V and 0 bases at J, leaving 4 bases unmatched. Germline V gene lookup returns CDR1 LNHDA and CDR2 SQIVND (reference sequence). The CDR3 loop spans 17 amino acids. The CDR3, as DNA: TGTGCCAGTAGTATAGGACAGGGGGTCCATAGCAATCAGCCCCAGCATTTT. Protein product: CASSIGQGVHSNQPQHF. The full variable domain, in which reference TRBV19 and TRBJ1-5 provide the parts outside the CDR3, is DGGITQSPKYLFRKEGQNVTLSCEQNLNHDAMYWYRQDPGQGLRLIYYSQIVNDFQKGDIAEGYSVSREKKESFPLTVTSAQKNPTAFYLCASSIGQGVHSNQPQHFGDGTRLSIL.

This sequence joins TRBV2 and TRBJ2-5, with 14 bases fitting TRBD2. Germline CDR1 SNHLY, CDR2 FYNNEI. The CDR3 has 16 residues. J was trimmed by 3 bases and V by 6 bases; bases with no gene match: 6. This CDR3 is CASSWTSGRSKETQYF. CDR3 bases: TGTGCCAGCAGCTGGACTAGCGGGAGGAGTAAAGAGACCCAGTACTTC.

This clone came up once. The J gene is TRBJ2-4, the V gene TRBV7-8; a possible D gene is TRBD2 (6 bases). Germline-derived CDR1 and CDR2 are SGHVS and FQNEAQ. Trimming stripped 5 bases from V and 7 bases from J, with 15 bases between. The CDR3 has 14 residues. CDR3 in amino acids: CASSEGRRENIQYF. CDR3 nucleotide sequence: TGTGCCAGCAGCGAAGGCCGACGGGAGAACATTCAGTACTTC.

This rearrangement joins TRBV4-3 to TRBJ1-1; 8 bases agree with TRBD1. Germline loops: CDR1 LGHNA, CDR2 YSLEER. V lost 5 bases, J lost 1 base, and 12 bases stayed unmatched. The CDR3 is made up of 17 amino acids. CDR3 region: CASSSTGGNRPNTEAFF. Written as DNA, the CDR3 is TGCGCCAGCAGCTCCACAGGGGGGAATCGACCGAACACTGAAGCTTTCTTT.

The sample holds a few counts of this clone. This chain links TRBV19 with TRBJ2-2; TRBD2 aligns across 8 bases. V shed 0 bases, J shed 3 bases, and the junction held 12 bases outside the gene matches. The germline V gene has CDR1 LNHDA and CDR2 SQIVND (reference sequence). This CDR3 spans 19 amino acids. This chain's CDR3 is CASSIDGVAGKWYTGELFF. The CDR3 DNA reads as TGTGCCAGTAGTATAGACGGAGTAGCGGGGAAATGGTACACCGGGGAGCTGTTTTTT.